This TCR beta chain stems from a study of neurological immune-mediated disorders (dated by TCRdb to the late 2010s). About the investigation overall: The study compared peripheral blood TCR-beta repertoires of HTLV-I-associated myelopathy (HAM/TSP) patients, multiple sclerosis patients and healthy controls using UMI-based sequencing. The cohort included 60 to 75 subjects: 14 with HAM/TSP, around 35 with multiple sclerosis, and some 20 healthy controls. Longitudinal HAM/TSP and healthy donors were sampled at 3 time-points each (about 3-45 month intervals). Longitudinal samples, technical triplicates and paired sorted CD4+ and CD8+ T-cell subsets, alongside PBMC samples, were included among the roughly 96 TCR-beta libraries.

As to this clonotype: Its recognized antigen is unknown. No quality values exist for individual bases; no much larger clone is one base distant.

cDNA was synthesized by template-switch 5'RACE using a primer carrying a 10-nucleotide random unique molecular identifier by which each TCR transcript was tagged. Over 160 million TCR-beta sequences, covering 15-18 subjects, were produced in each sequencing run. Total RNA was extracted with the RNeasy kit. The KAPA Real-time Library Amplification kit was used to amplify TCR-beta VDJ regions with primers targeting the TCR constant region and the 5'RACE anchor. A first PCR added sample indexes and Illumina adaptors, and a second PCR then raised library yield. After Ampure bead purification, the roughly 650 bp TCR product was size-selected on a 2% E-gel SizeSelection system. Library quality was checked on a Bioanalyzer, concentration was measured with Qubit, and libraries were quantified with the Kapa Library Quantification kit before pooling. Paired-end 2 x 150 bp sequencing of the libraries was performed on an Illumina HiSeq 2500. To increase sequence diversity, roughly 24-32% phiX was spiked into each library pool. The paper's processing steps were these. The UMI-based MiGEC pipeline processed quality-filtered reads and removed over 75% of raw TCR sequences during error correction. VDJ genes were aligned to IMGT germline references, and each clonotype was defined by a unique CDR3 amino acid sequence together with V-J genes. Clonal expansion, Shannon diversity and CDR3 relatedness (CalcPairwiseDistances, ClusterSamples) were evaluated with VDJtools, and phylogenetic trees were built with CLCbio workbench. Clones with at least 8 unique UMIs were defined as expanded, with this threshold being based on coefficient-of-variation modelling across technical triplicates. The public reads were reprocessed in TCRdb via fastp at Q25 and MiXCR, keeping in-frame beta chains. Rows with a matching CDR3 protein are joined into one entry that keeps the most common DNA and genes. TCRdb's processing, not the authors', yielded these V and J calls. This sample lists more than 100,000 distinct CDR3 sequences; roughly a tenth were detected once. Together, the top ten hold approximately 3.1% of the sample.

Results the study describes overall, beyond this receptor: Expanded clones from different subjects shared no identical CDR3 amino acid sequences, which suggests that TCR-beta repertoires were private in all groups. TCR clonal expansion was greatest in HAM/TSP patients and smallest in MS patients, who ranked below even healthy controls.

What the time point label conveys for this sample: longitudinal time-point 3. Libraries from unsorted PBMCs were made from 2 million PBMCs kept in RNAlater at -80 degrees C until RNA extraction. Peripheral blood underwent Ficoll-Hypaque density gradient centrifugation to isolate PBMCs, which were then cryopreserved in liquid nitrogen. Counted from cysteine to phenylalanine, this CDR3 has 13 amino acids. CDR3 DNA is the only sequence kept; it has 39 bases, read in frame from the first base. CDR1 and CDR2, per the germline V gene, are SNHLY and FYNNEI. V trim: 4 bases; J trim: 4 bases; unmatched bases: 3.

Sequenced: PBMCs. This chain is built from TRBV2 and TRBJ2-7; the central 8 bases match TRBD2. The sequence was collected from a female donor with HTLV-1-associated myelopathy (HAM/TSP). CDR3 loop: CASSGSGGYEQYF. The nucleotides are TGTGCCAGCAGTGGGAGCGGGGGATACGAGCAGTACTTC. The CDR3, completed at both ends by the reference TRBV2 and TRBJ2-7 genes, gives the full variable domain EPEVTQTPSHQVTQMGQEVILRCVPISNHLYFYWYRQILGQKVEFLVSFYNNEISEKSEIFDDQFSVERPDGSNFTLKIRSTKLEDSAMYFCASSGSGGYEQYFGPGTRLTVT.